This entry describes one T cell receptor (beta chain). Its antigen remains unidentified. The sample belongs to a study of OX40 agonist ivuxolimab in advanced cancers. About the study: It was ivuxolimab, an agonistic anti-OX40 (CD134) antibody, that patients were treated with. Whole-study findings and limits: Some of the nonresponding patients also showed low levels of normalized T-cell clonal expansion.

The V end lost 8 bases, the J end lost 0 bases, and 14 bases lay between the germline ends. The CDR3 length is 15 residues. CDR1 SEHNR and CDR2 FQNEAQ come from the germline V gene (reference sequence). Sequencing used immunoSEQ multiplex PCR; TCRdb keeps in-frame clones, though not all of them. The data contain around 25,000 clones, 83% of them singletons. The chain is built from TRBV7-9 and TRBJ1-5; the D gene is possibly TRBD1 (5 bases). This clonotype originated in an adult with an advanced solid tumor such as melanoma, head and neck, liver or kidney cancer. Specimen: CD4+ or CD8+ T cells sorted from blood, collected in a trial of the OX40 agonist ivuxolimab. CDR3 protein: CASAGRDYSNQPQHF. DNA of the CDR3: TGTGCCAGCGCCGGCAGGGACTATAGCAATCAGCCCCAGCATTTT.